A selection of T cell receptor beta chains follows, all from one sample in a study of technical replicates of blood from a handful of donors. The data were produced by immunoSEQ multiplex PCR, yet TCRdb's version contains in-frame clones alone and is incomplete. The profile shows 60,000 to 75,000 clones, 95% to 98% of them singletons. Sequencing was carried out using T cells isolated from PBMCs. The source of these receptors is a human donor in good health. The CDR3 runs from the conserved cysteine through the conserved F or W. Clone size is stated in some rows and not others, as once, few, many or a class when expanded.

V gene | clone size | CDR3 protein
TRBV19 | . | CASDRGWNTEAFF
TRBV27 | . | CASSYGRVHEQYF
TRBV11-3 | . | CASSLVSSGHYEQYF
TRBV11-3 | . | CASTRGTGETQYF
TRBV11-2 | . | CASSFPRQSPEAFF
TRBV9 | . | CASSVQGWDTGELFF
TRBV6-5 | . | CASSYFRGQETQYF
TRBV11-2 | few | CASSSQQVVYEQYF
TRBV4-1 | . | CASSQVRGPQHF
TRBV4-3 | . | CASSHGQGEQYF
TRBV4-2 | . | CASNKAGDVYNEQFF
TRBV12-5 | . | CASGFTEAFF
TRBV7-9 | . | CASSFGIGRTNEKLFF
TRBV11-2 | . | CASSPLLAGIDNEQFF
TRBV4-1 | . | CASSSTGGNTEAFF
TRBV6-1 | . | CASSEAAGVYEQYF
TRBV29-1 | . | CSVEDRGTGGSGYTF
TRBV19 | . | CASRVADSYEQYF
TRBV28 | . | CASSLLPLGVPRGSSYEQYF
TRBV27 | . | CASSLSSQGPNTGELFF
TRBV5-1 | once | CASSQDRALTRAFF
TRBV4-1 | . | CASSQVSLSGANVLTF
TRBV27 | . | CASTSPTITDTQYF
TRBV6-5 | . | CASSYSWQGNNDQFF
TRBV5-8 | . | CASALQGGGYNEQFF
TRBV6-5 | . | CASSYGLAYEQYF
TRBV11-2 | . | CASSSIRELYEQYF
TRBV4-1 | . | CASSLPGQGRAGANVLTF
TRBV6-6 | once | CASSTSYEQYF
TRBV7-2 | . | CASSLGTQGASNQPQHF
TRBV9 | . | CASSAGLMAEAFF
TRBV7-2 | . | CASSSTRGEQYF
TRBV27 | . | CASSPSWGPSSYEQYF
TRBV21-1 | . | CASPNRGHGYTF